This TCR beta chain emerged from a study of OX40 agonist ivuxolimab in advanced cancers. The wider study: All patients had ivuxolimab intravenously every 2 weeks at 0.01 to 10 mg/kg.

In germline, CDR1 is LGHNA, CDR2 YNFKEQ. CDR3 length: 14 amino acids. V was cut by 8 bases and J by 4 bases, with 15 bases left in between. TCRdb keeps only in-frame clones here, not all; method: immunoSEQ multiplex PCR. The sample lists just over 95,000 clones, about 85% occurring once. This clone was seen just once. Sequenced material: CD4+ or CD8+ T cells sorted from blood, taken in a trial of the OX40 agonist ivuxolimab. This sequence originates from an adult with an advanced solid tumor such as melanoma, head and neck, liver or kidney cancer. V and J are TRBV4-2 and TRBJ2-1, with a tentative D call TRBD1 (7 bases). CDR3 region: CASQGGPQYNEQFF. DNA for the CDR3: TGTGCCAGCCAGGGGGGCCCCCAATACAATGAGCAGTTCTTC.